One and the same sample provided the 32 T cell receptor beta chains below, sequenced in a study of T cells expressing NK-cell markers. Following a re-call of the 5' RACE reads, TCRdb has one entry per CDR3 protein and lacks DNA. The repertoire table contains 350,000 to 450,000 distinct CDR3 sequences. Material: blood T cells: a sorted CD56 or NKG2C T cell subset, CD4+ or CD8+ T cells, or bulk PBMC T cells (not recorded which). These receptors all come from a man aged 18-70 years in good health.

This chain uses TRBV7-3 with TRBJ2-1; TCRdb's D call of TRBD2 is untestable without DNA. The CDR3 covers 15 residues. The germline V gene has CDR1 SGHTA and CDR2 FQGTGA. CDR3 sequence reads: CASSLMRGPGNEQFF.

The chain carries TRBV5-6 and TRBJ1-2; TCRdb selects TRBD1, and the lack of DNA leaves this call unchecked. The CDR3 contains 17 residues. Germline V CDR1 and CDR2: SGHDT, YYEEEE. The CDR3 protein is CASSLTPQGKKEYGYTF. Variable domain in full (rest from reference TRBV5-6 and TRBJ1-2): DAGVTQSPTHLIKTRGQQVTLRCSPKSGHDTVSWYQQALGQGPQFIFQYYEEEERQRGNFPDRFSGHQFPNYSSELNVNALLLGDSALYLCASSLTPQGKKEYGYTFGSGTRLTVV.

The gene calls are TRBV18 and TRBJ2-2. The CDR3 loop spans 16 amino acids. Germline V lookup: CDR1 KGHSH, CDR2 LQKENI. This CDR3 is CASSPYVRANTGELFF.

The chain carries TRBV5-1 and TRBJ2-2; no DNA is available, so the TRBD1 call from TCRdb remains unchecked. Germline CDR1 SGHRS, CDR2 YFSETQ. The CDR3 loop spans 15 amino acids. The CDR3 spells CASSDVQGAVGELFF.

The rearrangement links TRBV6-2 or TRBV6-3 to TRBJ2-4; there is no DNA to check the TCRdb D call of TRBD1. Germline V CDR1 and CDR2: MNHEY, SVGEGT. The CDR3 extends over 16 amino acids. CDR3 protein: CASTSGGTPGQNIQYF.

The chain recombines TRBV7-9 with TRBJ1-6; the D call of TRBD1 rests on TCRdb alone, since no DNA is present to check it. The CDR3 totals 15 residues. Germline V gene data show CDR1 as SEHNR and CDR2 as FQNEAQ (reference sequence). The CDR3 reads CASSLGAGMNSPLHF.

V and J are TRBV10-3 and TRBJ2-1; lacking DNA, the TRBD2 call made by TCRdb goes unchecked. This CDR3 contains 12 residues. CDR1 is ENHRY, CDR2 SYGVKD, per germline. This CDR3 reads CAISEKEAEQFF.

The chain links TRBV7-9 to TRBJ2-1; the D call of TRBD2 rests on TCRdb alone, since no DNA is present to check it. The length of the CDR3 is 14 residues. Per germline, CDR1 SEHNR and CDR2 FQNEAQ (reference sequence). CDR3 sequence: CASSLPAGGVEQFF.

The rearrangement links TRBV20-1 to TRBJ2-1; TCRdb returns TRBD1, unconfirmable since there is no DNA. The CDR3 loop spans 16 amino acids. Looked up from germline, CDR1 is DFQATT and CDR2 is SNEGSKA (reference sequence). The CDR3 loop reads CSAHTGSPPSYNEQFF.

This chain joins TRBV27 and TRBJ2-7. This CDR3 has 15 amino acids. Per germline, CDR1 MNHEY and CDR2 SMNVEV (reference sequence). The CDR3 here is CASSLVLADSYEQYF.

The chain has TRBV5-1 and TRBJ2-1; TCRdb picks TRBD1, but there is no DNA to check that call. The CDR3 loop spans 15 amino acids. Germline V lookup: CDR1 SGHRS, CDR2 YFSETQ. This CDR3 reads CASSLAGTKVNEQFF.

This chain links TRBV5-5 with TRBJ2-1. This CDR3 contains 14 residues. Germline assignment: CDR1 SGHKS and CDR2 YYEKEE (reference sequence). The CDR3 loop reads CASSTLDFYNEQFF. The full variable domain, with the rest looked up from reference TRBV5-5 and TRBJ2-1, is DAGVTQSPTHLIKTRGQQVTLRCSPISGHKSVSWYQQVLGQGPQFIFQYYEKEERGRGNFPDRFSARQFPNYSSELNVNALLLGDSALYLCASSTLDFYNEQFFGPGTRLTVL.

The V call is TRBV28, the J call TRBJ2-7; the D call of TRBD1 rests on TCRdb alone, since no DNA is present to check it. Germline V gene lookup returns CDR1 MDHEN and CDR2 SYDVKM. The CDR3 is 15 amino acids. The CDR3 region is CASSLVGGLIYEQYF.

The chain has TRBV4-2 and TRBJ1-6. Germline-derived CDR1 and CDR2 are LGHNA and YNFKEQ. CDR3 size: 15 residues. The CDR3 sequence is CASRGEGGYNSPLHF.

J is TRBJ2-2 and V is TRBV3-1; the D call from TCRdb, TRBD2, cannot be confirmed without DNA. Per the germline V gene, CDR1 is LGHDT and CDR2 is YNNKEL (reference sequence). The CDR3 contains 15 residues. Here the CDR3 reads CASRLAGGPTGELFF.

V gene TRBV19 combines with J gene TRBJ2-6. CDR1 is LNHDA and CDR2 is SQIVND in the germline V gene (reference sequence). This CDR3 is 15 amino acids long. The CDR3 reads CASSTSRSGANVLTF.

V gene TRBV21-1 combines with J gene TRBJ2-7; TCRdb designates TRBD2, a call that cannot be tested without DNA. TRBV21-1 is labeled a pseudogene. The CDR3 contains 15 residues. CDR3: CASSKDTSGGDEQYF.

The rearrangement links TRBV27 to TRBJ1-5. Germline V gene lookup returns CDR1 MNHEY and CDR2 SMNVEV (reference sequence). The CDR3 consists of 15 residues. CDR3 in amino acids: CASSRTASSNQPQHF.

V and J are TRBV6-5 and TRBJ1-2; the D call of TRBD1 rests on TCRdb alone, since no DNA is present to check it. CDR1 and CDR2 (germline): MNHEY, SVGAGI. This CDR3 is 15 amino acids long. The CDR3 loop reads CASSYSLEGRYGYTF.

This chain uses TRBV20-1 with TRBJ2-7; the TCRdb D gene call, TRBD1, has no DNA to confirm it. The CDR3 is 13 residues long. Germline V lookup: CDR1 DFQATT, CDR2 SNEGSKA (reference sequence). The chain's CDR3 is CSARVGIQGGQYF.

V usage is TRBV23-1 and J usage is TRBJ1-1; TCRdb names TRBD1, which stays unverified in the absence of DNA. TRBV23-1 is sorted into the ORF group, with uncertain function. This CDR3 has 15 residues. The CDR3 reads CASSQSPGANTEAFF.

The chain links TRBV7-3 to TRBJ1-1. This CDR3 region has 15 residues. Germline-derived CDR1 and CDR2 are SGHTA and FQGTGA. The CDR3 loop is CASSLRADMNTEAFF.

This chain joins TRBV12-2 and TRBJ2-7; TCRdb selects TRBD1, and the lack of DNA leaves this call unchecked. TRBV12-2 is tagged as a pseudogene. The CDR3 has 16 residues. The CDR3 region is CASRFQKDRGDYEQYF.

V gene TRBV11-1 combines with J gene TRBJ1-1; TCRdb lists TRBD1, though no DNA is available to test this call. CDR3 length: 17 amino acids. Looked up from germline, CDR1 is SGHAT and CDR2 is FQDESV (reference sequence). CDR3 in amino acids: CASSPRLRSGRNTEAFF.

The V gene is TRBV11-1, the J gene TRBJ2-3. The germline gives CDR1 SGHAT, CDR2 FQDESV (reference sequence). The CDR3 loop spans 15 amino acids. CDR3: CASRPRVAFTDTQYF.

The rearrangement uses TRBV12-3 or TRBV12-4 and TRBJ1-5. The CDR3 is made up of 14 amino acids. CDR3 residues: CASSRSLGYQPQHF.

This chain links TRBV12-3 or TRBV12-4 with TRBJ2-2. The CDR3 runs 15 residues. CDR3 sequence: CASSFRQPDTGELFF.

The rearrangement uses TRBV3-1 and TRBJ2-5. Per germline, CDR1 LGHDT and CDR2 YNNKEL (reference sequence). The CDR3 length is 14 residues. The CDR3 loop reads CASSQDTARGTQYF.

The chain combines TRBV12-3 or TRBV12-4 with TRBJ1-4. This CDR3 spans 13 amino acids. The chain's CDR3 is CASSLDGRTRLFF.

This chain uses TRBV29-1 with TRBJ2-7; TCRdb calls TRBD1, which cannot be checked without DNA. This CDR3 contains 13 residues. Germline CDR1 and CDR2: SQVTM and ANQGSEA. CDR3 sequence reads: CSVRDRGNYEQYF.

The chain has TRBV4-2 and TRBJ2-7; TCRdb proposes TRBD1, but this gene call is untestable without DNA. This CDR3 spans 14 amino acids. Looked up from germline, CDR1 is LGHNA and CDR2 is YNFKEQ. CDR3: CASSQDRGYYEQYF.

CDR3 sequence reads: CASSPASGGTPRETQYF. The chain couples TRBV3-1 to TRBJ2-5; TCRdb's D call of TRBD2 is untestable without DNA. The CDR3 consists of 17 residues. The germline V gene encodes CDR1 LGHDT and CDR2 YNNKEL (reference sequence).